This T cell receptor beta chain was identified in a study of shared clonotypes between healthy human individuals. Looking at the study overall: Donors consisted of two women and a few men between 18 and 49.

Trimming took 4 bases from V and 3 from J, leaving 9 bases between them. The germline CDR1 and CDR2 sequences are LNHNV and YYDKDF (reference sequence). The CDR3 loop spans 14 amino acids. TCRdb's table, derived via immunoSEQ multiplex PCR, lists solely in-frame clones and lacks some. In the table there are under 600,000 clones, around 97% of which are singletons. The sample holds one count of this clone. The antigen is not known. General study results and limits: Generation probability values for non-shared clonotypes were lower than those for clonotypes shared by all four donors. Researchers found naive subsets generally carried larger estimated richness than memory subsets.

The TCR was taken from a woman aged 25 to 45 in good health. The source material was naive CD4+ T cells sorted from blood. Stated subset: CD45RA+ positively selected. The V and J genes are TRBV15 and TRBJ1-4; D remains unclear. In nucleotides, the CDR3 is TGTGCCACCAGCACCCACCCCCCTAATGAAAAACTGTTTTTT. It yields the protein CATSTHPPNEKLFF.